These T cell receptor beta chains were read from a single sample in a study of Ad26.COV2.S vaccination and SARS-CoV-2 variants. Produced via immunoSEQ multiplex PCR; TCRdb's table is partial and in-frame only. This table holds fewer than 55,000 clones, approximately 80% found once. Sequenced here: peripheral blood, sampled after recovery from COVID-19. These receptor sequences come from a human donor who had recovered from COVID-19. Each CDR3 is given without its conserved first and last residue.

>TRBV7-8
ASSLARVDSSNQPQH
>TRBV12-3/TRBV12-4
ASSLRGEAGYT
>TRBV11-2
ASSSVGGGYGYT
>TRBV7-6
ASSLAGSGGPGNTIY
>TRBV9
ASSALAGQHTDTQY
>TRBV2
ASSEAQGQPQH
>TRBV7-6
ASSLVQGAIYGYT
>TRBV6-5
ASSYDSGYGYT
>TRBV5-1
ASSVDRPGGTGELF
>TRBV2
ASSDPNPGNTIY
>TRBV19
ASSTGPREGQPQH
>TRBV12-5
ASGRAAYNEQF
>TRBV10-3
AISGQGVDEQF
>TRBV4-2
ASSQAGTALGEETQY
>TRBV24-1
ATSDRLRGFEQY
>TRBV19
ASMATRTAGGTHTQY
>TRBV6-5
ASTSSTIGGYT
>TRBV30
AWSVRRVTGELF
>TRBV30
AWSLRREQY
>TRBV7-9
ASSSTLTGFGYGYT
>TRBV24-1
ATSDSGQYEKLF
>TRBV5-5
ASSPGQVYNSPLH
>TRBV7-9
ASSLTSGTGTQPQH
>TRBV6-2/TRBV6-3
ASSYGRGKDVADTQY
>TRBV11-3
ASSKTDRDNEQF
>TRBV5-1
ASSLWLAGQETQY
>TRBV13
ASSSGSRAF
>TRBV30
AWSVLGTGFSEQY
>TRBV10-1
ASSALNYNEQF
>TRBV5-1
ASSFGGGGPGEQF
>TRBV5-6
ASSFSHRTQQY
>TRBV14
ASSQARTGWETQY
>TRBV5-1
ASSLRAGGYTGELF
>TRBV5-1
ASSPLGDVSGNTIY
>TRBV28
ASSPRGGSVF
>TRBV2
SLGEIFTDTQY
>TRBV7-9
ASSSNTYTDTQY
>TRBV20-1
SAADLNEQF
>TRBV12-3/TRBV12-4
ASSPGQRGGYT
>TRBV27
ASSLSSRLSYNEQF
>TRBV19
ASTLGQNTEAF
>TRBV19
ASSIDEVQY
>TRBV30
AWTTADTQY
>TRBV3-1/TRBV3-2
ASSFLDNEQF
>TRBV5-1
ASSLDTANEKLF
>TRBV5-1
ASQGPLGEKLF
>TRBV21-1
ASERGSRGYT
>TRBV24-1
ATSDAGQGATNEKLF
>TRBV29-1
SVEVTRGEQF
>TRBV5-8
ASRADIDYGYT
>TRBV3-1/TRBV3-2
ASSREIRGGGGYT
>TRBV3-1/TRBV3-2
ASSLLPQGLSGYT
>TRBV5-1
ASSSSTGEETQY